Below are 28 T cell receptor beta chains sequenced from a single sample in a study of T cells in Graves' hyperthyroidism and ophthalmopathy. Amplified TCR beta CDR3 regions came from RNA transcripts. A set of HTBI primers served as the primers for a first-round RT-PCR of the TCR CDR3. Using its own MiXCR run on the multiplex PCR reads, TCRdb lists one record per CDR3 protein. The sample includes about 380,000 distinct CDR3 sequences, 18% of them seen just once. The sequencing sample was made of blood. The source of these receptors is a man younger than 30 with Graves' ophthalmopathy.

In its sample, this clonotype was seen many times. The rearrangement links TRBV11-2 to TRBJ1-5; D call uncertain. The germline V and J ends were trimmed by 3 bases and 11 bases, with 17 bases remaining between them. The CDR3 spans 14 residues. The germline gives CDR1 SGHAT, CDR2 FQNNGV. Here the CDR3 reads CASSFKVIVSAQHF. CDR3 in DNA: TGTGCCAGCAGCTTTAAAGTAATAGTTTCGGCCCAGCATTTT.

Worth noting for this clonotype: This clone may be a read error of a much larger clone one base away. This chain joins TRBV3-1 and TRBJ1-2; 8 bases agree with TRBD1. With 4 bases clipped from V and 4 bases from J, the junction kept 5 bases outside the gene matches. The CDR3 runs 14 residues. CDR1 and CDR2 from the germline V gene are LGHDT and YNNKEL (reference sequence). CDR3 sequence: CASSPFTGGYGYTF. As DNA, the CDR3 is TGTGCCAGCAGCCCCTTTACAGGGGGCTATGGCTACACCTTC.

The chain recombines TRBV6-5 with TRBJ1-2; 10 bases are shared with TRBD1. In germline, CDR1 is MNHEY, CDR2 SVGAGI. Trimming took 0 bases from V and 3 from J; bases not matched to a gene: 1. This CDR3 comprises 15 residues. CDR3 residues: CASSYSDRGDYGYTF. CDR3 DNA: TGTGCCAGCAGTTACTCGGACAGGGGGGACTATGGCTACACCTTC.

The table lists this clonotype with many counts. This rearrangement joins TRBV20-1 to TRBJ2-3, with 8 bases identical to TRBD1. Germline CDR1 DFQATT, CDR2 SNEGSKA (reference sequence). V dropped 4 bases and J dropped 2; count of bases not matched to a gene: 11. The CDR3 consists of 16 residues. The CDR3 sequence: CSAKVIGQGPTDTQYF. The CDR3 DNA is TGCAGTGCTAAGGTTATCGGACAGGGCCCCACAGATACGCAGTATTTT.

This clonotype was observed a handful of times. The J gene is TRBJ1-6, the V gene TRBV9; no definite D call. Germline lookup yields CDR1 SGDLS and CDR2 YYNGEE. The CDR3 extends over 17 amino acids. Trimming cost V 3 bases and J 5 bases, with 18 bases left between them. This CDR3 is CASSAISRTENNSPLHF. The CDR3 DNA reads TGTGCCAGCAGCGCCATTTCCCGGACGGAGAATAATTCACCCCTCCACTTT.

Note on this clonotype: Since a much larger clone is just one base distant, this may be a read error. The chain employs TRBV12-3 or TRBV12-4 and TRBJ1-2; a weak D match, TRBD1 (5 bases). This CDR3 is 15 amino acids long. Here the CDR3 DNA reads TGTGCCTGCAGTGAGGGCGCCGGGACCGTCTATGGCTACACCTTC. Translating gives CACSEGAGTVYGYTF.

This clonotype occurred many times. The V and J genes are TRBV7-8 and TRBJ1-2, with no clear D. In germline, CDR1 is SGHVS, CDR2 FQNEAQ. Trimming removed 5 bases from V and 8 bases from J, with 15 bases in between. The CDR3 is 13 residues long. CDR3 sequence (DNA): TGTGCCAGCAGCCTAGGCGCCTCGGGGGGCTACACCTTC. This gives the protein CASSLGASGGYTF.

This clonotype was seen repeatedly, ten times or more. The chain uses TRBV6-1 and TRBJ2-1; tentatively, D is TRBD2 (6 bases). CDR1 and CDR2 (germline): MNHNS, SASEGT. This CDR3 is built from 13 residues. Trimming removed 8 bases from V and 6 bases from J, with 14 bases in between. CDR3 nucleotides: TGTGCCAGCCCCGACGGAGGGCTCAATGAGCAGTTCTTC. This sequence encodes CASPDGGLNEQFF.

This clonotype was counted ten times or more. The chain combines TRBV20-1 with TRBJ1-1; no reliable D call. The CDR3 has 15 amino acids. V was shortened by 6 bases and J by 2 bases, with 19 bases between the two germline ends. CDR1 and CDR2 (germline): DFQATT, SNEGSKA (reference sequence). CDR3 region: CSAPSSTGFNTEAFF. The CDR3 DNA sequence: TGCAGTGCCCCATCTTCGACCGGGTTTAACACTGAAGCTTTCTTT.

This clonotype was seen more than once but under ten times. The V gene is TRBV5-4, the J gene TRBJ1-1; a possible D gene is TRBD1 (6 bases). Germline V gene lookup returns CDR1 SGHNT and CDR2 YYREEE (reference sequence). The V and J ends lost 1 base and 0 bases respectively, with 7 bases between them. The CDR3 is 14 amino acids. CDR3: CASSLKGVNTEAFF. For the CDR3, the DNA is TGTGCCAGCAGCTTGAAGGGGGTGAACACTGAAGCTTTCTTT.

This clonotype was seen a few times. The gene calls are TRBV19 and TRBJ2-2, with D possibly being TRBD1 (6 bases). The CDR3 is made up of 16 amino acids. The V end was cut by 6 bases, the J end by 0 bases, with 14 bases between. Germline values: CDR1 LNHDA, CDR2 SQIVND (reference sequence). The DNA for the CDR3 is TGTGCCAGTAGGGGCCCCGGGACACCGAACACCGGGGAGCTGTTTTTT. Protein: CASRGPGTPNTGELFF.

Only a few counts were recorded for this clonotype. This chain connects TRBV6-1 to TRBJ1-2; D is undetermined. V lost 5 bases, J lost 5 bases, and 15 bases lay in between. Germline loops: CDR1 MNHNS, CDR2 SASEGT. The CDR3 length is 14 residues. CDR3 nucleotides: TGTGCCAGCAGTTACAGCCCTGTCCTGTATGGCTACACCTTC. As protein: CASSYSPVLYGYTF.

This clonotype was counted a few times. This chain connects TRBV20-1 to TRBJ2-2, with TRBD1 identical over 9 bases. Germline V gene lookup returns CDR1 DFQATT and CDR2 SNEGSKA (reference sequence). With 1 base clipped from V and 4 bases from J, the junction kept 7 bases outside the gene matches. This CDR3 contains 16 residues. The CDR3 DNA follows: TGCAGTGCTAGAGGGAACAGGGGGCAGGGCACCGGGGAGCTGTTTTTT. Translated: CSARGNRGQGTGELFF.

With regard to this clonotype: A single base separates this from a much larger clone, so it may be a read error. The chain links TRBV5-1 to TRBJ1-1, with TRBD1 matching over 7 bases. The germline V gene encodes CDR1 SGHRS and CDR2 YFSETQ. CDR3 length: 14 residues. The CDR3 loop reads CASSTTGLGTEALF. CDR3 coding DNA: TGCGCCAGCAGCACGACAGGGTTGGGCACTGAAGCTCTCTTT.

This clonotype was recorded many times. CDR3 protein: CASTSRNRDETQYF. DNA of the CDR3: TGTGCCAGCACCTCCCGGAATAGGGATGAGACCCAGTACTTC. V gene TRBV6-1 combines with J gene TRBJ2-5, with D uncertain. CDR1 MNHNS and CDR2 SASEGT come from the germline V gene. The CDR3 covers 14 residues. Deletions cut 7 bases from V and 5 bases from J, with 17 bases between.

This clonotype was picked up a small number of times. The chain couples TRBV5-8 to TRBJ1-5; D is ambiguous. In germline, CDR1 is SGHTS, CDR2 YDEGEE. V was trimmed by 0 bases and J by 6 bases, leaving 10 bases between them. This CDR3 has 14 residues. The CDR3 nucleotides are TGTGCCAGCAGCTTGGTAAAAGGGTTTCAGCCCCAGCATTTT. This gives the protein CASSLVKGFQPQHF.

The J gene is TRBJ1-3, the V gene TRBV9, with D perhaps TRBD1 (6 bases). V lost 4 bases and J 0 bases, leaving 17 bases between the germline ends. CDR3 length: 17 residues. Per germline, CDR1 SGDLS and CDR2 YYNGEE. CDR3 DNA sequence: TGTGCCAGCAGCCCCCGAGGGACAACGCGCTCTGGAAACACCATATATTTT. Protein: CASSPRGTTRSGNTIYF.

The sample holds many counts of this clonotype. The V gene is TRBV6-1, the J gene TRBJ1-5; no firm D call. The CDR3 covers 14 residues. Deletions cut 4 bases from V and 0 bases from J, with 7 bases between. Germline V lookup: CDR1 MNHNS, CDR2 SASEGT. CDR3 residues: CASSAEHSNQPQHF. In DNA form, the CDR3 reads TGTGCCAGCAGTGCAGAGCATAGCAATCAGCCCCAGCATTTT.

The table lists this clonotype with many counts. This rearrangement joins TRBV6-5 to TRBJ2-7; D is perhaps TRBD1 (6 bases). Germline CDR1 MNHEY, CDR2 SVGAGI. The CDR3 has 13 amino acids. Deletions cut 2 bases from V and 5 bases from J, with 10 bases between. The DNA of the CDR3 is TGTGCCAGCAGTTACAACAGGGACCACGAGCAGTACTTC. Its translation: CASSYNRDHEQYF.

To note about this clonotype: It may be a read error: a sequence one base away is much more abundant. The V gene is TRBV4-1, the J gene TRBJ2-5; D gene unclear. V was clipped by 8 bases and J by 5 bases, with 15 bases between them. CDR1 and CDR2 from the germline V gene are MGHRA and YSYEKL. The CDR3 has 13 residues. The CDR3 DNA reads as TGCGCCAGCGGATCCGGGTCTCTGGAGACCCAGTACTTC. Translating it yields CASGSGSLETQYF.

The J gene is TRBJ2-7, the V gene TRBV6-2 or TRBV6-3; TRBD2 agrees at 15 bases. Germline V gene lookup returns CDR1 MNHEY and CDR2 SVGEGT. The CDR3 consists of 16 residues. Trimming at V came to 6 bases and at J to 1 base, leaving 4 bases not matched to a gene. This CDR3 reads CASRGLAGGISYEQYF. CDR3 bases: TGTGCCAGCAGGGGACTAGCGGGGGGCATATCCTACGAGCAGTACTTC.

This chain joins TRBV9 and TRBJ1-1; 7 nucleotides line up with TRBD1. Germline V gives CDR1 SGDLS, CDR2 YYNGEE. The CDR3 is 14 amino acids. V gave up 3 bases and J gave up 4 bases; unmatched junction bases: 6. The CDR3 protein is CASSEGGGGTEAFF. Here the CDR3 DNA reads TGTGCCAGCAGCGAAGGGGGCGGGGGCACTGAAGCTTTCTTT.

The chain recombines TRBV20-1 with TRBJ2-5, with D perhaps assigned TRBD1 or TRBD2 (5 bases each). Germline V CDR1 and CDR2: DFQATT, SNEGSKA (reference sequence). V lost 7 bases to trimming and J lost 3 bases, with 15 bases between them. This CDR3 has 13 amino acids. The CDR3 sequence is CSGGRGREETQYF. CDR3 DNA sequence: TGCAGTGGGGGTAGGGGACGGGAAGAGACCCAGTACTTC.

This clonotype appeared many times. V and J are TRBV12-3 or TRBV12-4 and TRBJ2-5; 13 nucleotides match TRBD2. The CDR3 has 16 residues. The ends lost 3 bases at V and 3 bases at J; junction bases unmatched: 4. CDR3 sequence reads: CASSLRTSGGEETQYF. For the CDR3, the DNA is TGTGCCAGCAGTTTGCGGACTAGCGGGGGAGAAGAGACCCAGTACTTC.

As to this clonotype: A much larger clonotype is one base distant, so this may be a read error. The genes are TRBV12-3 or TRBV12-4 and TRBJ1-6; D gene unclear. The CDR3 runs to 15 residues. The CDR3 reads CASSLGQTYNPPLHF. In DNA, the CDR3 is TGTGCCAGCAGTTTAGGGCAGACGTATAATCCACCCCTCCACTTT.

V usage is TRBV7-2 and J usage is TRBJ2-7; tentatively, D is TRBD1 or TRBD2 (5 bases each). The CDR3 length is 16 residues. Germline CDR1 and CDR2: SGHTA and FQGNSA. Trimming stripped 0 bases from V and 0 bases from J, with 12 bases between. For the CDR3, the DNA is TGTGCCAGCAGCTTAGCCGCCGGGACGCTCTCCTACGAGCAGTACTTC. Translated: CASSLAAGTLSYEQYF.

This clonotype was counted at least ten times. V gene TRBV20-1 combines with J gene TRBJ1-1, with D hard to call. The germline CDR1 and CDR2 sequences are DFQATT and SNEGSKA (reference sequence). This CDR3 spans 12 amino acids. Trimming shortened V by 0 bases and J by 8 bases, and 10 bases separated the two germline ends. CDR3 protein: CSARDDPVEAFF. The DNA for the CDR3 is TGCAGTGCTAGAGATGATCCCGTCGAAGCTTTCTTT.

This clonotype occurred many times. The CDR3 region is CASSEDWTGGSEGYTF. The DNA for the CDR3 is TGTGCCAGCAGTGAAGACTGGACAGGGGGATCAGAAGGCTACACCTTC. V and J are TRBV2 and TRBJ1-2, with 10 bases matching TRBD1. CDR3 length: 16 amino acids. Trimming removed 1 base from V and 8 bases from J; junction bases left unmatched: 10. Germline V lookup: CDR1 SNHLY, CDR2 FYNNEI.